This is a list of T cell receptor beta chains from one sample in a study of T cell repertoires in aging, cancer and after chemotherapy. TCRdb recomputed calls from the multiplex PCR reads with MiXCR, one row per CDR3 protein. The table has thousands of distinct CDR3 sequences, just under 60% seen once. Sequenced material: blood. These TCRs come from a human donor with a blood cancer. CDR3s include the opening cysteine and the closing phenylalanine or tryptophan. D genes are given only for firm matches. A clone size is listed for some rows: how often the clone was seen (once, few, many), or a class if it is expanded.

length	V	size	J	D	DNA	CDR3
15	TRBV6-1	few	TRBJ2-2	TRBD1	TGTGCCAGCAACGGGGACAGGGTTGGCACCGGGGAGCTGTTTTTT	CASNGDRVGTGELFF
15	TRBV12-3/TRBV12-4	-	TRBJ2-1	TRBD2	TGTGCCAGCAGTTTGAGGCGGGGGGCTTACAATGAGCAGTTCTTC	CASSLRRGAYNEQFF
15	TRBV6-4	few	TRBJ1-2	-	TGTGCCAGCAGTGACCGGACAGCTGGCAACTATGGCTACACCTTC	CASSDRTAGNYGYTF
18	TRBV6-5	-	TRBJ2-1	TRBD2	TGTGCCAGCAGTTCTCAGCCCCCACTAGCGGGCCACCCCTCCGAGCAGTTCTTC	CASSSQPPLAGHPSEQFF
15	TRBV6-5	-	TRBJ2-7	-	TGTGCCAGCAGTGACCGACAAGGGGCGACGTACGAGCAGTACTTC	CASSDRQGATYEQYF
15	TRBV6-5	once	TRBJ1-2	TRBD1	TGTGCCAGCAGTAGATCCGGGACAGGGGCCAATGGCTACACCTTC	CASSRSGTGANGYTF
15	TRBV30	-	TRBJ2-3	-	TGTGCCTGGAGTGTATCTCCTCCGGACACAGATACGCAGTATTTT	CAWSVSPPDTDTQYF
13	TRBV6-2/TRBV6-3	once	TRBJ2-1	-	TGTGCCAGCAGCTTGGCCGGGGTCAGTGAGCAGTTCTTC	CASSLAGVSEQFF
14	TRBV7-2	-	TRBJ1-5	TRBD1	TGTGCCAGCAGCTCACAGGGGGCCAATCAGCCCCAGCATTTT	CASSSQGANQPQHF
15	TRBV6-5	-	TRBJ2-7	TRBD2	TGTGCCACCGAACGTGGGACTAGCGGGAACTACGAGCAGTACTTC	CATERGTSGNYEQYF
12	TRBV29-1	-	TRBJ2-7	-	TGCAGCGTTTTGGTGTCCTCCTACGAGCAGTACTTC	CSVLVSSYEQYF
15	TRBV5-4	once	TRBJ2-3	TRBD2	TGTGCCAGCAGTCCCGACCCCGGGAGGACAGATACGCAGTATTTT	CASSPDPGRTDTQYF
13	TRBV10-1	-	TRBJ1-1	TRBD1	TGCGCCAGCAGTCTCCGACAGGGGCCTGAAGCTTTCTTT	CASSLRQGPEAFF
13	TRBV5-6	-	TRBJ2-7	TRBD1	TGTGCCAGCAGACGGACAGGGTATTTCGAGCAGTACTTC	CASRRTGYFEQYF
17	TRBV7-9	few	TRBJ2-7	TRBD2	TGTGCCAGCAGCTTAGGTGGACTAGCGGGAGCAGATCACGAGCAGTACTTC	CASSLGGLAGADHEQYF
15	TRBV11-2	-	TRBJ2-7	TRBD2	TGTGCCAGCAGCAGTGGACTAGCGGGATCCTACGAGCAGTACTTC	CASSSGLAGSYEQYF
10	TRBV30	-	TRBJ2-3	-	TGTGCCAGTTCCGGAGGTACGCAGTATTTT	CASSGGTQYF
15	TRBV6-2/TRBV6-3	-	TRBJ2-7	-	TGTGCCAGCAGTTACCACGTAGGGATAAGGTACGAGCAGTACTTC	CASSYHVGIRYEQYF
15	TRBV12-3/TRBV12-4	-	TRBJ1-5	TRBD1	TGTGCCAGCAGTCAAACAGGGGAGGGCAATCAGCCCCAGCATTTT	CASSQTGEGNQPQHF
13	TRBV15	-	TRBJ2-7	-	TGTGCCACCAATACAGGGCTAGGATACGAGCAGTACTTC	CATNTGLGYEQYF
16	TRBV29-1	-	TRBJ2-3	TRBD2	TGCAGCGTCGAAGGGTCGGGTGGCGGGGGTCCAAATACGCAGTATTTT	CSVEGSGGGGPNTQYF
14	TRBV7-2	-	TRBJ2-3	-	TGTGCCAGCAGCTCTGGACTGTCCGCAGATACGCAGTATTTT	CASSSGLSADTQYF
14	TRBV7-2	-	TRBJ1-6	-	TGTGCCAGCAGCGGTAGGCAGGGAGATTCACCCCTCCACTTT	CASSGRQGDSPLHF